These T cell receptor beta chains were read from a single sample in a study of shared clonotypes between healthy human individuals. The protocol was immunoSEQ multiplex PCR, while the TCRdb copy is restricted to in-frame clones and leaves out a portion. The sample holds approximately 810,000 clones, nearly 95% seen once. Source material: naive CD8+ T cells sorted from blood. The receptors originated from a young man in good health. Both conserved end residues are part of each CDR3. D genes are given only for firm matches. Rows give clone size only sometimes, using once, few, many, or a class for an expanded clone.

abundance	v_gene	j_gene	d_gene	CDR3nt	CDR3aa
NA	TRBV14	TRBJ2-6	NA	TGTGCCAGCAGCCAAGTCTTCAGGGTCTCTGGGGCCAACGTCCTGACTTTC	CASSQVFRVSGANVLTF
few	TRBV27	TRBJ2-2	NA	TGTGCCAGCAGCCCCAGTTACGGAGAGACCGGGGAGCTGTTTTTT	CASSPSYGETGELFF
NA	TRBV11-2	TRBJ2-7	NA	TGTGCCAGCAGCTTTAAGAGCTCCTACGAGCAGTACTTC	CASSFKSSYEQYF
NA	TRBV5-4	TRBJ2-7	NA	TGTGCCAGCAGCGGGAATAGGGTTAGCGAGCAGTACTTC	CASSGNRVSEQYF
NA	TRBV12-5	TRBJ2-2	TRBD1	TGTGCTACTGGGACAGTGAACACCGGGGAGCTGTTTTTT	CATGTVNTGELFF
NA	TRBV30	TRBJ2-7	TRBD1	TGTGCCTGGAGTCGTACCCACACAGGGGACGAGCAGTACTTC	CAWSRTHTGDEQYF
NA	TRBV9	TRBJ2-7	TRBD2	TGTGCCAGCAGCGACGGGACTAGCGGGAGGGCCCGTCAGTCCGAGCAGTACTTC	CASSDGTSGRARQSEQYF
NA	TRBV7-2	TRBJ2-7	NA	TGTGCCAGCAGCAGAGAAGTCGGGACGTCCTACGAGCAGTACTTC	CASSREVGTSYEQYF
NA	TRBV11-2	TRBJ2-7	NA	TGTGCCAGCAGCTTAGGACAGGAGACCTACGAGCAGTACTTC	CASSLGQETYEQYF
NA	TRBV5-1	TRBJ2-2	NA	TGCGCCAGCAGCATTACCGGGACACGCATTACCCGGGAGCTGTTTTTT	CASSITGTRITRELFF
NA	TRBV28	TRBJ2-4	TRBD2	TGTGCCGCCTCCTTGGTGCGGGAGAGCAACAAAAACATTCAGTACTTC	CAASLVRESNKNIQYF
NA	TRBV9	TRBJ2-1	TRBD2	TGTGCCAGCAGCGTTTTCCGGGAGGGCCCGTATGAGCAGTTCTTC	CASSVFREGPYEQFF
NA	TRBV27	TRBJ2-2	TRBD2	TGTGCCAGCCAGTCTTTGGGGTCTAGCGGAGATACGAACACCGGGGAGCTGTTTTTT	CASQSLGSSGDTNTGELFF
NA	TRBV5-6	TRBJ2-2	NA	TGTGCCAGCAGCTCCCAACCGTCGGGCCGGTACACCGGGGAGCTGTTTTTT	CASSSQPSGRYTGELFF
NA	TRBV9	TRBJ2-1	NA	TGTGCCAGCAGCGGTAGTATCTATGAGCAGTTCTTC	CASSGSIYEQFF
NA	TRBV7-9	TRBJ1-2	NA	TGTGCCAGCAGCTTAGGAGGAGGGACAACTAATGGCTACACCTTC	CASSLGGGTTNGYTF
NA	TRBV7-6	TRBJ2-2	NA	TGTGCCAGCAGCTTTGGCGGGGCCGGGGAGCTGTTTTTT	CASSFGGAGELFF
once	TRBV18	TRBJ1-5	TRBD1	TGTGCCAGCTCCCCGGGACAGAAGTACAATCAGCCCCAGCATTTT	CASSPGQKYNQPQHF
once	TRBV28	TRBJ2-7	TRBD2	TGTGCCAGCAATGGACTAGCGGGAGGAAGGCGGAGGCAGTACTTC	CASNGLAGGRRRQYF
NA	TRBV5-1	TRBJ1-4	TRBD1	TGCGCCAGCAGCCCCCGGAGGGGGCAAAGTACTGCTAATGAAAAACTGTTTTTT	CASSPRRGQSTANEKLFF
NA	TRBV9	TRBJ2-1	NA	TGTGCCAGCAGCGTCGGGACAAAGCAGTTCTTC	CASSVGTKQFF
NA	TRBV29-1	TRBJ2-1	NA	TGCAGCGTTGAACCAGTCGGTGAGCAGTTCTTC	CSVEPVGEQFF
few	TRBV7-6	TRBJ1-2	NA	TGTGCCAGCAGCCAGGGACGGAGCTATGGCTACACCTTC	CASSQGRSYGYTF
NA	TRBV5-4	TRBJ2-1	NA	TGTGCCAGCAGCTTGGCGGCGGCGAGCTCCTACAATGAGCAGTTCTTC	CASSLAAASSYNEQFF
NA	TRBV10-3	TRBJ2-1	TRBD1	TGTGCCATCAGTGGACCGGGACAGGGGAGAAATGAGCAGTTCTTC	CAISGPGQGRNEQFF
NA	TRBV5-8	TRBJ1-5	TRBD1	TGTGCCAGCAGCCGAAGGACAGGGAGTCTCCAGCCCCAGCATTTT	CASSRRTGSLQPQHF
NA	TRBV5-1	TRBJ2-1	NA	TGCGCCAGCAGCTTTGCCCCGGGGAGAGCGGAAACCTACAATGAGCAGTTCTTC	CASSFAPGRAETYNEQFF
NA	TRBV19	TRBJ2-2	NA	TGTGCCAGTAGTATGGACAGTCACACCGGGGAGCTGTTTTTT	CASSMDSHTGELFF
NA	TRBV27	TRBJ2-2	NA	TGTGCCAGCAGTTGGACTGTGGACACCGGGGAGCTGTTTTTT	CASSWTVDTGELFF
NA	TRBV11-2	TRBJ2-1	TRBD2	TGTGCCAGCAGCTCAGAACTAGCGGGCCCGGGGGGGGACGTTTACAATGAGCAGTTCTTC	CASSSELAGPGGDVYNEQFF
once	TRBV5-5	TRBJ1-1	NA	TGTGCCAGCAGCTTGGCCCCGCAAGGGCGTACTGAAGCTTTCTTT	CASSLAPQGRTEAFF
once	TRBV4-2	TRBJ2-7	NA	TGTGCCAGCAGCGGACCGTCTGAGGTCTTGAAGCACGAGCAGTACTTC	CASSGPSEVLKHEQYF
once	TRBV27	TRBJ2-3	TRBD1	TGTGCCAGCAGTTCCTACAGGGGGAGCACAGATACGCAGTATTTT	CASSSYRGSTDTQYF
once	TRBV29-1	TRBJ1-2	NA	TGCAGCGTTGTATTTCGGCAGGTTAGGTATGGCTACACCTTC	CSVVFRQVRYGYTF
NA	TRBV2	TRBJ1-3	NA	TGTGCCAGCAGTGCAGGTTTCCACTCTGGAAACACCATATATTTT	CASSAGFHSGNTIYF
NA	TRBV19	TRBJ1-2	NA	TGTGCCAGCAGCGGCTATGGCTACACCTTC	CASSGYGYTF
NA	TRBV7-2	TRBJ2-1	TRBD2	TGTGCCAGCAGCTACCGGACTAGCGGGAGGAATGAGCAGTTCTTC	CASSYRTSGRNEQFF
NA	TRBV9	TRBJ2-5	TRBD2	TGTGCCAGCAGCGGGGGGACTAGCAGTAATCAAGAGACCCAGTACTTC	CASSGGTSSNQETQYF
NA	TRBV10-1	TRBJ2-1	TRBD1	TGCGCCAGCAGCGGGACAGGGAATAACTACAATGAGCAGTTCTTC	CASSGTGNNYNEQFF
NA	TRBV5-6	TRBJ2-7	TRBD2	TGTGCCAGCAGCTTGACTAGCGGGAGCCTCCCTATCGAGCAGTACTTC	CASSLTSGSLPIEQYF
NA	TRBV15	TRBJ2-1	TRBD2	TGTGCCACCAGCAGCCTGGGACTAGTGGGGTACAATGAGCAGTTCTTC	CATSSLGLVGYNEQFF
NA	TRBV21-1	TRBJ1-4	NA	TGTGCCAGCAGCAAAAAGGGACAGGGGGACCTCCCTGGTGAAAAACTGTTTTTT	CASSKKGQGDLPGEKLFF
NA	TRBV23-1	TRBJ1-4	NA	TGCGCCAGCAGTCAATTGGGCACCCAGGTGATATGGGAAAAACTGTTTTTT	CASSQLGTQVIWEKLFF
NA	TRBV30	TRBJ1-1	TRBD1	TGTGCCTGGAGTCCGCCGGACAGGGGGAACACTGAAGCTTTCTTT	CAWSPPDRGNTEAFF
NA	TRBV9	TRBJ2-1	NA	TGTGCCAGCAGCGTAGGTGGGATCTCCTACAATGAGCAGTTCTTC	CASSVGGISYNEQFF
NA	TRBV7-6	TRBJ2-3	TRBD1	TGTGCCAGCGGGACAGGGGGGTTATTTGATACGCAGTATTTT	CASGTGGLFDTQYF
NA	TRBV10-1	TRBJ1-2	NA	TGCGCCAGCAGTGAGCTTGTCGCCCCGGGTTTCTATGGCTACACCTTC	CASSELVAPGFYGYTF
once	TRBV5-4	TRBJ2-7	NA	TGTGCCAGCGGATCCTGGATCTCGGGCGGATACGAGCAGTACTTC	CASGSWISGGYEQYF
NA	TRBV29-1	TRBJ2-7	TRBD1	TGCAGCGTTGAACTCGGACAGGGAAACGAGCAGTACTTC	CSVELGQGNEQYF
NA	TRBV6-1	TRBJ2-7	NA	TGTGCCAGCAGAGACGAATGGGGGCAATTATACGAGCAGTACTTC	CASRDEWGQLYEQYF
NA	TRBV27	TRBJ1-5	NA	TGTGCCAGCAGTTTGGGGGGGGTAGGGCAGCCCCAGCATTTT	CASSLGGVGQPQHF
NA	TRBV4-3	TRBJ2-3	TRBD2	TGCGCCAGCAGCCAAGATCCCCCTAGCGGGACGGATGGGCCCCACACAGATACGCAGTATTTT	CASSQDPPSGTDGPHTDTQYF
NA	TRBV7-9	TRBJ2-7	NA	TGTGCCAGCACCTTACTGAGGACTGATTACGAGCAGTACTTC	CASTLLRTDYEQYF
NA	TRBV7-9	TRBJ2-3	NA	TGTGCCAGCACCCTTAATTGGGGTGCTGGAACAGATACGCAGTATTTT	CASTLNWGAGTDTQYF
NA	TRBV18	TRBJ1-2	TRBD1	TGTGCCAGCTCACCAGCACAGGGGGCCAACGGCTACACCTTC	CASSPAQGANGYTF